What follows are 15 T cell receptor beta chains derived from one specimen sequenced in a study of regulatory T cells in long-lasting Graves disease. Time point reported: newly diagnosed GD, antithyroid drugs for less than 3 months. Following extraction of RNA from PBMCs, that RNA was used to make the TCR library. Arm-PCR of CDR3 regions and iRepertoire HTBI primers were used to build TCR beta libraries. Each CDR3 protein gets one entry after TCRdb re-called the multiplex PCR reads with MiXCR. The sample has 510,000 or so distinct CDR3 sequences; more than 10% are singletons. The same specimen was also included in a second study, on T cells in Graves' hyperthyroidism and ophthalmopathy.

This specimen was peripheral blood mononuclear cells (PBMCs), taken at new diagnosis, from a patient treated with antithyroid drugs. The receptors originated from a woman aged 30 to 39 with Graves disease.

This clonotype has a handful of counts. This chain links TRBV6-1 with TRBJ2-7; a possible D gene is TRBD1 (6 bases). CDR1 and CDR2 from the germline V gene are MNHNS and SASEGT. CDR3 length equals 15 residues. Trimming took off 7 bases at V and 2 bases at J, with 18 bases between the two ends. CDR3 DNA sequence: TGTGCCAGCACTAAACAGAGACAGGTGACCTACGAGCAGTACTTC. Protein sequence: CASTKQRQVTYEQYF.

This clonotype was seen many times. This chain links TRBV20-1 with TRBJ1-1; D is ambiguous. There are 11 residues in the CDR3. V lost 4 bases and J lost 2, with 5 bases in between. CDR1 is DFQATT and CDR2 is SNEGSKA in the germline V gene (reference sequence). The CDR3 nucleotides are TGCAGTGCTAACCGAAACACTGAAGCTTTCTTT. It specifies CSANRNTEAFF.

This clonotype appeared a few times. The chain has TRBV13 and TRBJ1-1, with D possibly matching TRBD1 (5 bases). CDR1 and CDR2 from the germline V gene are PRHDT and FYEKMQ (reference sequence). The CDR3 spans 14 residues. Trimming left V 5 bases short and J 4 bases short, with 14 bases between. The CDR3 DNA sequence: TGTGCCAGCAGCCCCGGACACGGCGGCACTGAAGCTTTCTTT. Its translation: CASSPGHGGTEAFF. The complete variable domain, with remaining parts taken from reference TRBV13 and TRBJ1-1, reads AAGVIQSPRHLIKEKRETATLKCYPIPRHDTVYWYQQGPGQDPQFLISFYEKMQSDKGSIPDRFSAQQFSDYHSELNMSSLELGDSALYFCASSPGHGGTEAFFGQGTRLTVV.

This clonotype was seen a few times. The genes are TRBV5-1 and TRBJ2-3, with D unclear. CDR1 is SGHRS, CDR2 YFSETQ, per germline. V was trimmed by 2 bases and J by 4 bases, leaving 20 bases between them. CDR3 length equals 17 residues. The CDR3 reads CASSFGPRLYTSDTQYF. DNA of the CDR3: TGCGCCAGCAGCTTTGGACCAAGACTCTATACCTCAGATACGCAGTATTTT. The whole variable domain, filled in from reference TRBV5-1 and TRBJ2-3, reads KAGVTQTPRYLIKTRGQQVTLSCSPISGHRSVSWYQQTPGQGLQFLFEYFSETQRNKGNFPGRFSGRQFSNSRSEMNVSTLELGDSALYLCASSFGPRLYTSDTQYFGPGTRLTVL.

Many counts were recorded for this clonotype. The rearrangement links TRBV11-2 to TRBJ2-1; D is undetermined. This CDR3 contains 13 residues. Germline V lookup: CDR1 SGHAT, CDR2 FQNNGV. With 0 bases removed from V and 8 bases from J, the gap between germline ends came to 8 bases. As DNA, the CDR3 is TGTGCCAGCAGCTTAGAAAGGTTCGATGAGCAGTTCTTC. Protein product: CASSLERFDEQFF.

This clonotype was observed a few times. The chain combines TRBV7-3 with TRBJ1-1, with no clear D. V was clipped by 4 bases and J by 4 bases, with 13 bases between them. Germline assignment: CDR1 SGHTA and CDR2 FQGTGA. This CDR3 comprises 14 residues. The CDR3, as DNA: TGTGCCAGCAGCTCGGAGGGCCGTCCCACTGAAGCTTTCTTT. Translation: CASSSEGRPTEAFF.

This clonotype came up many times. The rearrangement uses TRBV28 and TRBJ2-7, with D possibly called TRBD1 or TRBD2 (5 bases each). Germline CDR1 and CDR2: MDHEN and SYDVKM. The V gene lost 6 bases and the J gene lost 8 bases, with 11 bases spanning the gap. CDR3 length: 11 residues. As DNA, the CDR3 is TGTGCCAGCAGCTACCCGGGACAGCAGTACTTC. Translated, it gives CASSYPGQQYF.

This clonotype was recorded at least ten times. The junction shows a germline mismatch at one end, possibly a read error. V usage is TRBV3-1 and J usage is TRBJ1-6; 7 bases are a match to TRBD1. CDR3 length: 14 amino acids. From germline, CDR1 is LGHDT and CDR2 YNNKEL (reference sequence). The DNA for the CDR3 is TGTGCCAGCAGCCAACAACAGGCGACGGGACAGTTGTACTTT. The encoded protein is CASSQQQATGQLYF.

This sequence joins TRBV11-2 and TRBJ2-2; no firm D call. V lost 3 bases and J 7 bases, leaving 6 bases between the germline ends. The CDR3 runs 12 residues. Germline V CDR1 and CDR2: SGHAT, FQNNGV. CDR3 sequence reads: CASSLEFGELFF. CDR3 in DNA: TGTGCCAGCAGCTTGGAATTCGGGGAGCTGTTTTTT.

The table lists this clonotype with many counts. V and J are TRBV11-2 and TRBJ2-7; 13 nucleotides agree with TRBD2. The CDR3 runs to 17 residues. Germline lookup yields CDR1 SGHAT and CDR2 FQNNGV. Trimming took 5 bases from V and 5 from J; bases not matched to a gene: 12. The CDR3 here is CASSAQAGGTSGDEQYF. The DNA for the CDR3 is TGTGCCAGCAGCGCGCAGGCGGGGGGGACTAGCGGGGACGAGCAGTACTTC.

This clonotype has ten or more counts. CDR3 in DNA: TGTGCCAGCAGAACCAGGGTTCGGAGCACAGATACGCAGTATTTT. The encoded protein is CASRTRVRSTDTQYF. The rearrangement links TRBV2 to TRBJ2-3, with TRBD1 as a possible D gene (5 bases). CDR1 and CDR2 from the germline V gene are SNHLY and FYNNEI. V gave up 6 bases and J gave up 0 bases, with 13 bases separating them. There are 15 residues in the CDR3.

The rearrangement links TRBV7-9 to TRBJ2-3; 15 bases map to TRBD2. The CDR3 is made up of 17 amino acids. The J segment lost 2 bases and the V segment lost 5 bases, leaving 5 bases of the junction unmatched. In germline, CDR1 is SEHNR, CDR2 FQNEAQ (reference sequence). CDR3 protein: CASSDRTSGRDTDTQYF. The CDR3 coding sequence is TGTGCCAGCAGCGATCGGACTAGCGGGAGGGACACAGATACGCAGTATTTT.

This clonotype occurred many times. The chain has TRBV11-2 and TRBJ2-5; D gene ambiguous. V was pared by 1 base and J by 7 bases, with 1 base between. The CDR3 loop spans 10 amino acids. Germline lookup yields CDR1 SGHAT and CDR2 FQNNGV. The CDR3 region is CASSLGTQYF. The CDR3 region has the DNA TGTGCCAGCAGCTTAGGGACCCAGTACTTC.

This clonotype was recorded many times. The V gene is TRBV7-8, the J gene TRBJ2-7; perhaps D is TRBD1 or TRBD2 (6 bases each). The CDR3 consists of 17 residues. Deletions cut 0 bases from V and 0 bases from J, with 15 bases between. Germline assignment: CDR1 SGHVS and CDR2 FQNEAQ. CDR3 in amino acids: CASSLARGRGSSYEQYF. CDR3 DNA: TGTGCCAGCAGCTTAGCGCGGGGCAGGGGTAGCTCCTACGAGCAGTACTTC.

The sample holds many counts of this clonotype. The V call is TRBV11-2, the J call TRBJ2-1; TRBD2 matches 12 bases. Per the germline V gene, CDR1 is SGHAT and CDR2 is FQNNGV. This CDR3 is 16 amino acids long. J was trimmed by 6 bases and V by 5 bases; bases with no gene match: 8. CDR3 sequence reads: CASSTLGLAGPNEQFF. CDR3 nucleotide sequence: TGTGCCAGCAGCACGCTGGGACTAGCGGGTCCCAATGAGCAGTTCTTC.